This TCR beta chain is drawn from a study of cytotoxic CD8 clonotypes in ibrutinib-treated CLL. Study at large: Results showed approximately 25 partial and 2 complete responses; following median around 68 months, around 15 remained remitted, roughly 12 advanced. Response sampling came at median around 12 months of treatment, ranging about 6 to 40 months.

Sequencing used immunoSEQ multiplex PCR; TCRdb keeps in-frame clones, though not all of them. The sample consists of 130,000 or so clones, 84% of them appearing once. This CDR3 is built from 17 residues. Germline CDR1 is SGHNT and CDR2 is YENEEA. V lost 0 bases to trimming and J lost 0 bases, with 13 bases between them. For this clone: Its antigen is still unknown.

Study observations and caveats: Shared public clonotypes were rare, and on treatment they either got smaller or stayed the same.

The receptor was isolated from a human donor with chronic lymphocytic leukemia. The sequencing here drew on PBMCs, taken after 24 months of ibrutinib treatment. The chain uses TRBV11-3 and TRBJ2-3; D possibly uses TRBD1 or TRBD2 (6 bases each). CDR3 region: CASSLDRGPTSTDTQYF. CDR3 coding DNA: TGTGCCAGCAGCTTAGATCGGGGGCCGACTAGCACAGATACGCAGTATTTT.